The rows below give T cell receptor beta chains drawn from one sample of a study of cytomegalovirus exposure and HLA in healthy donors. Assay: immunoSEQ multiplex PCR; the TCRdb copy retains only in-frame clones and omits some. The sample carries some 130,000 clones, roughly 70% recorded once. The sequenced material came from PBMCs. Receptor source: a human donor in good health. Each CDR3 is given with its conserved first and last residue. The order of the fields is CDR3 DNA, CDR3 protein, J gene, clone size, V gene, D gene. D genes are given only for firm matches. Size is omitted from some rows. Given values are once, few, many or a class for expanded clones.

CDR3 DNA: TGTGCCAGCAGACCCGGGACAGGGAGCTCCTACAATGAGCAGTTCTTC
CDR3 protein: CASRPGTGSSYNEQFF
J gene: TRBJ2-1
clone size: .
V gene: TRBV6-6
D gene: TRBD1

CDR3 DNA: TGTGCCAGCAGTTTGACCGGGACAGGTGAACAGGGGACGCAGTATTTT
CDR3 protein: CASSLTGTGEQGTQYF
J gene: TRBJ2-3
clone size: .
V gene: TRBV28
D gene: TRBD1

CDR3 DNA: TGCGCCAGCAGCCAAGATGGCCTCTCCCATAAGGCGGGAGGGATTGAAGATACGCAGTATTTT
CDR3 protein: CASSQDGLSHKAGGIEDTQYF
J gene: TRBJ2-3
clone size: .
V gene: TRBV4-3
D gene: TRBD2

CDR3 DNA: TGTGCCAGCGCCGGGACCGGGGGTGAAAAACTGTTTTTT
CDR3 protein: CASAGTGGEKLFF
J gene: TRBJ1-4
clone size: few
V gene: TRBV2
D gene: .

CDR3 DNA: TGTGCCAGCAGCAAGACAGGGTCGAGCTCCTACAATGAGCAGTTCTTC
CDR3 protein: CASSKTGSSSYNEQFF
J gene: TRBJ2-1
clone size: .
V gene: TRBV7-8
D gene: TRBD1

CDR3 DNA: TGTGCCAGCAGGACCCCCCGACTAGCGGGAGGATCAGATACGCAGTATTTT
CDR3 protein: CASRTPRLAGGSDTQYF
J gene: TRBJ2-3
clone size: .
V gene: TRBV28
D gene: TRBD2

CDR3 DNA: TGTGCCAGCAGCAGACTAGCGGGTCGGACCAAAAACATTCAGTACTTC
CDR3 protein: CASSRLAGRTKNIQYF
J gene: TRBJ2-4
clone size: .
V gene: TRBV7-9
D gene: TRBD2

CDR3 DNA: TGTGCCAGCAGCTCACAGGGGGCTTCCCAGCATTTT
CDR3 protein: CASSSQGASQHF
J gene: TRBJ1-5
clone size: .
V gene: TRBV7-9
D gene: TRBD1

CDR3 DNA: TGTGCCAGCAGCCATCTAGCGGGAGAGTACGAGCAGTACTTC
CDR3 protein: CASSHLAGEYEQYF
J gene: TRBJ2-7
clone size: .
V gene: TRBV7-2
D gene: TRBD2

CDR3 DNA: TGTGCCAGTAGTATGACGACAGGGGACCCTTATGGCTACACCTTC
CDR3 protein: CASSMTTGDPYGYTF
J gene: TRBJ1-2
clone size: .
V gene: TRBV19
D gene: TRBD1

CDR3 DNA: TGTGCCAGCCGTGGGAGACCCTACAATGAGCAGTTCTTC
CDR3 protein: CASRGRPYNEQFF
J gene: TRBJ2-1
clone size: few
V gene: TRBV28
D gene: .

CDR3 DNA: TGTGCCAGCTCACCACTAGACAGGGGGCGCCCAGATACGCAGTATTTT
CDR3 protein: CASSPLDRGRPDTQYF
J gene: TRBJ2-3
clone size: few
V gene: TRBV18
D gene: TRBD1

CDR3 DNA: TGTGCCAGCAGCTTAGGGACTAGCGGGAGGTCCTACAATGAGCAGTTCTTC
CDR3 protein: CASSLGTSGRSYNEQFF
J gene: TRBJ2-1
clone size: .
V gene: TRBV11-2
D gene: TRBD2

CDR3 DNA: TGTGCCATCAGGGCCGGGACTAGCGGGAGGGTACCTTACGAGCAGTACTTC
CDR3 protein: CAIRAGTSGRVPYEQYF
J gene: TRBJ2-7
clone size: few
V gene: TRBV10-3
D gene: TRBD2

CDR3 DNA: TGTGCCAGCAGTTGGGGAGAGACAGGGACCTACGAGCAGTACTTC
CDR3 protein: CASSWGETGTYEQYF
J gene: TRBJ2-7
clone size: once
V gene: TRBV27
D gene: TRBD1